Listed below are T cell receptor beta chains from one sample, sequenced in a study of identical twins. TCRdb used MiXCR to reprocess the 5' RACE reads, holding one entry per CDR3 protein. Of roughly 690,000 distinct CDR3 sequences listed, around 6% are singletons. Specimen: naive T cells sorted from blood. Every receptor here comes from a young man in good health. Both conserved end residues are part of each CDR3.

length: 13
V: TRBV29-1
CDR3: CSVVNTVEETQYF

length: 11
V: TRBV29-1
CDR3: CSVAAVYEQFF

length: 12
V: TRBV14
CDR3: CASSGPGTEAFF

length: 13
V: TRBV12-3/TRBV12-4
CDR3: CASSPGPEETQYF

length: 13
V: TRBV19
CDR3: CASSDRGYQPQHF

length: 13
V: TRBV7-6
CDR3: CASSPNPTTKQYF

length: 12
V: TRBV20-1
CDR3: CSPLMNTGELFF

length: 15
V: TRBV15
CDR3: CATSRDSVTPDTQYF

length: 15
V: TRBV7-2
CDR3: CASSSTGTSGETQYF

length: 17
V: TRBV11-2
CDR3: CASSPLGTQKRNTEAFF

length: 14
V: TRBV14
CDR3: CASSLSTVVYEQYF

length: 12
V: TRBV29-1
CDR3: CSVETTTDTQYF

length: 13
V: TRBV29-1
CDR3: CSVEVGSSYEQYF

length: 12
V: TRBV5-6
CDR3: CASSISQYEQYF

length: 13
V: TRBV9
CDR3: CASSGDRNTEAFF

length: 15
V: TRBV5-1
CDR3: CASTSGRAFQETQYF

length: 14
V: TRBV7-9
CDR3: CASSLWDSKNIQYF

length: 11
V: TRBV5-1
CDR3: CASSPGEVQYF

length: 18
V: TRBV11-1
CDR3: CASTKRGTKPLGTDTQYF

length: 14
V: TRBV20-1
CDR3: CSATTGVLVAEAFF

length: 15
V: TRBV9
CDR3: CASSARQGANTEAFF

length: 16
V: TRBV9
CDR3: CASSVGGTGILETQYF

length: 14
V: TRBV12-3/TRBV12-4
CDR3: CASSQVPGDYGYTF

length: 16
V: TRBV4-3
CDR3: CASSQTGTGDFYGYTF

length: 14
V: TRBV6-2/TRBV6-3
CDR3: CASSSADWGNEQFF

length: 12
V: TRBV20-1
CDR3: CSAAGFQETQYF

length: 18
V: TRBV11-2
CDR3: CASSFGQGGRTTNEKLFF

length: 15
V: TRBV5-1
CDR3: CASSAYTSGENIQYF

length: 12
V: TRBV30
CDR3: CAWIHDTGELFF

length: 15
V: TRBV28
CDR3: CASSPGEGWRNIQYF

length: 16
V: TRBV12-3/TRBV12-4
CDR3: CASSLASGVSYNEQFF

length: 15
V: TRBV5-1
CDR3: CASSGGRHPYNEQFF

length: 15
V: TRBV12-3/TRBV12-4
CDR3: CASSSPRGGLDTQYF

length: 15
V: TRBV6-5
CDR3: CASSYWTSGQETQYF

length: 13
V: TRBV7-9
CDR3: CASSPQVDEKLFF

length: 15
V: TRBV6-5
CDR3: CASRYAGDSNQPQHF

length: 15
V: TRBV15
CDR3: CATSSLGEGNQPQHF

length: 15
V: TRBV5-1
CDR3: CASSKLQGAGTEAFF

length: 17
V: TRBV27
CDR3: CASSSWTSGRAINEQFF